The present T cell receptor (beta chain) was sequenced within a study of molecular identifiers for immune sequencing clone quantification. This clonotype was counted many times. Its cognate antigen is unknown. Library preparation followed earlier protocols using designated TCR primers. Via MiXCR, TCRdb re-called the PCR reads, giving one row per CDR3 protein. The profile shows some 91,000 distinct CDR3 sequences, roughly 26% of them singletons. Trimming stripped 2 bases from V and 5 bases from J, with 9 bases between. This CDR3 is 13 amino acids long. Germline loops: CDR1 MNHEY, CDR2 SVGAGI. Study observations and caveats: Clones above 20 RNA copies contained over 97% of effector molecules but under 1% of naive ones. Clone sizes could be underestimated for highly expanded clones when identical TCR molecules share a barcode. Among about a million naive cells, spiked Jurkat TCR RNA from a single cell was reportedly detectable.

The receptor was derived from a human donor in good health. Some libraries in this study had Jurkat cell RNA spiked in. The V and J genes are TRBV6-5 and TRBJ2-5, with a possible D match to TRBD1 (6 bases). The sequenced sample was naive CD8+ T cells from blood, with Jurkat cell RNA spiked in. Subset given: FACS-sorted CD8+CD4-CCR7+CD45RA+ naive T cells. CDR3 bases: TGTGCCAGCAGTTACCTAAGGGGGGAGACCCAGTACTTC. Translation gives CASSYLRGETQYF.